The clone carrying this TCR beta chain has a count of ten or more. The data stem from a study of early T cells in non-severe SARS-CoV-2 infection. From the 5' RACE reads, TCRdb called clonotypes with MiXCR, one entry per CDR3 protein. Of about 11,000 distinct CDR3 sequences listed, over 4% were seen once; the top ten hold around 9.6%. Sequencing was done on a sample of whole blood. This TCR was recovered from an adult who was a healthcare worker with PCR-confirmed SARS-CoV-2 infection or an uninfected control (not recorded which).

CDR3 sequence: CSVQGVGHDTQYF. As DNA, the CDR3 is TGCAGCGTCCAGGGGGTAGGACACGATACGCAGTATTTT. The chain uses TRBV29-1 and TRBJ2-3; 7 nucleotides align to TRBD1. Losses at the gene ends were 6 bases for V and 6 bases for J; bases not matched to a gene: 9. The length of the CDR3 is 13 residues. CDR1 is SQVTM and CDR2 is ANQGSEA in the germline V gene.